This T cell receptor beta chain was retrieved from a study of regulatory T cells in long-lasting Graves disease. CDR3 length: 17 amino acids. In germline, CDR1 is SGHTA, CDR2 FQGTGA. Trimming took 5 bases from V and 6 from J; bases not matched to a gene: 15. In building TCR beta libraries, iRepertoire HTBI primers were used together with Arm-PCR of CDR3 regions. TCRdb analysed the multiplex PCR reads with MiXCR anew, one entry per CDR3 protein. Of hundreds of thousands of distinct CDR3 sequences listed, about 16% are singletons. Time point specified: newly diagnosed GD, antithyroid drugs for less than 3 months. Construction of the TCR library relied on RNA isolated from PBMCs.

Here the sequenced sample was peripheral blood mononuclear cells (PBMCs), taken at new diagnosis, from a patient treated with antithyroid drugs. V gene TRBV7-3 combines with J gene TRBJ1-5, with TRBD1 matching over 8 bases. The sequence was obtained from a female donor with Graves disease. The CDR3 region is CASSGPLDRDRVQPQHF. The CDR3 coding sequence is TGTGCCAGCAGCGGCCCGCTGGACAGGGATCGGGTTCAGCCCCAGCATTTT.